Presented here are 4 T cell receptor beta chains from one specimen sequenced in a study of cytomegalovirus exposure and HLA in healthy donors. Primers included in the PCR were 60 Vbeta and 13 Jbeta primers. Produced via immunoSEQ multiplex PCR; TCRdb's table is partial and in-frame only. The sample shows about 160,000 clones, just under 80% of them seen only once. Material: PBMCs. The receptors come from a woman between 50 and 59 years old in good health and CMV-seronegative.

This clone appeared a few times. The CDR3 DNA reads as TGTGCCAGCAGTGTCACCAGGGAGGCCACTGAAGCTTTCTTT. Amino acids: CASSVTREATEAFF. This chain connects TRBV6-4 to TRBJ1-1; the D gene is possibly TRBD1 (5 bases). Germline loops: CDR1 MRHNA, CDR2 SNTAGT. Trimming pared 4 bases from V and 4 bases from J, leaving 13 bases between. The CDR3 runs 14 residues.

This clone was picked up one time. The J gene is TRBJ1-1, the V gene TRBV28, with a tentative D call TRBD1 (6 bases). Trimming pared 2 bases from V and 5 bases from J, leaving 24 bases between. CDR1 is MDHEN, CDR2 SYDVKM, per germline. The CDR3 extends over 18 amino acids. CDR3: CASSLPQDRSEPKTEAFF. CDR3 bases: TGTGCCAGCAGTTTACCCCAAGACAGGTCCGAGCCGAAGACTGAAGCTTTCTTT.

The V call is TRBV9, the J call TRBJ1-2, with a tentative D call TRBD1 (6 bases). The CDR3 has 14 amino acids. The V gene lost 3 bases and the J gene lost 5 bases, with 14 bases spanning the gap. Germline CDR1 SGDLS, CDR2 YYNGEE. The DNA of the CDR3 is TGTGCCAGCAGCGCGCTTCCAGGGGATTATGGCTACACCTTC. This translates into CASSALPGDYGYTF.

The V gene is TRBV28, the J gene TRBJ1-1; TRBD1 agrees at 10 bases. V lost 10 bases to trimming and J lost 4 bases; unmatched junction nucleotides: 12. This CDR3 is 15 amino acids long. Germline assignment: CDR1 MDHEN and CDR2 SYDVKM. The CDR3 region has the DNA TGTGCCACCGTGAGGGACAGGGGTGGTGGCACTGAAGCTTTCTTT. Protein sequence: CATVRDRGGGTEAFF.